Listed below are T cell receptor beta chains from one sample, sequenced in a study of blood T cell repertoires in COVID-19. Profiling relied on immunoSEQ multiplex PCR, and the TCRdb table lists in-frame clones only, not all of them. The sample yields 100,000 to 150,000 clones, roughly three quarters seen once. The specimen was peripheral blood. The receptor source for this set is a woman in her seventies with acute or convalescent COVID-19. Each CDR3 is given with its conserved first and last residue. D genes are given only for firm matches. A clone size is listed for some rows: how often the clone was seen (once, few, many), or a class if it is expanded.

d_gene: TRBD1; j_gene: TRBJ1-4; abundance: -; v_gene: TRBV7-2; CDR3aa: CASSLMGQGEKLFF; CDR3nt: TGTGCCAGCAGCTTAATGGGACAGGGTGAAAAACTGTTTTTT
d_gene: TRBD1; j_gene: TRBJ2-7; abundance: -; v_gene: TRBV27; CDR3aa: CASRSGQEGSYEQYF; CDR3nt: TGTGCCAGCAGGAGTGGACAGGAAGGTTCCTACGAGCAGTACTTC
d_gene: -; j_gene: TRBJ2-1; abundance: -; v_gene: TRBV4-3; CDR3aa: CASSQDVGDSYNEQFF; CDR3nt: TGCGCCAGCAGCCAAGATGTGGGAGACTCCTACAATGAGCAGTTCTTC
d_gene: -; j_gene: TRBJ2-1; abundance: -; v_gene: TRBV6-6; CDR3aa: CASGLPGAYNEQFF; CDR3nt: TGTGCCAGCGGGCTTCCCGGGGCCTACAATGAGCAGTTCTTC
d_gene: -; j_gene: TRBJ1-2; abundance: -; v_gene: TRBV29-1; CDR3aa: CSVDRGNYGYTF; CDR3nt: TGCAGCGTTGACAGGGGTAACTATGGCTACACCTTC
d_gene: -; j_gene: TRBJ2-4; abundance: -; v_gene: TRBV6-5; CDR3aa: CASSNSAGKNIQYF; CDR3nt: TGTGCCAGCAGTAACAGTGCCGGCAAAAACATTCAGTACTTC
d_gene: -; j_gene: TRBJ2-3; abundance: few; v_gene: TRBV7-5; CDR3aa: CARSLTNRGRRTDTQYF; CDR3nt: TGTGCCAGAAGCTTAACTAACAGGGGGCGTCGCACAGATACGCAGTATTTT
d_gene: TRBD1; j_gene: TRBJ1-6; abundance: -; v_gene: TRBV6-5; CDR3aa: CASSSTGGYSPLHF; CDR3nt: TGTGCCAGCAGTTCGACAGGGGGTTATTCACCCCTCCACTTT
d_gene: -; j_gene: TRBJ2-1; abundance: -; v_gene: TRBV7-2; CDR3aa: CASSSLAPALYNEQFF; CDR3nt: TGTGCCAGCAGCTCCTTAGCTCCGGCCTTGTACAATGAGCAGTTCTTC
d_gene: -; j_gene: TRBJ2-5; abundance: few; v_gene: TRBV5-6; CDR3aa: CASSLVQMETQYF; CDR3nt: TGTGCCAGCAGCTTGGTACAGATGGAGACCCAGTACTTC
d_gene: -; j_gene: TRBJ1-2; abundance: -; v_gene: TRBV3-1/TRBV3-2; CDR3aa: CASSRGGDYGYTF; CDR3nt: TGTGCCAGCAGCCGAGGGGGGGACTATGGCTACACCTTC
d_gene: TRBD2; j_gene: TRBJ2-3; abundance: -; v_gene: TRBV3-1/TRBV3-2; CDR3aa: CASSQDSVTSGRADTQYF; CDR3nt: TGTGCCAGCAGCCAAGATTCTGTGACTAGCGGGCGGGCAGATACGCAGTATTTT
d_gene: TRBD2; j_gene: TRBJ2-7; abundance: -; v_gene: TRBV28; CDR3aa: CASRETAGAYEQYF; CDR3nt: TGTGCCAGCAGAGAAACCGCGGGGGCCTACGAGCAGTACTTC
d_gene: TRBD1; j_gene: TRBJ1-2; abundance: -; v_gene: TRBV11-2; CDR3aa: CASSPGQGRTNYGYTF; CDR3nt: TGTGCCAGCAGCCCCGGACAGGGGCGTACTAACTATGGCTACACCTTC
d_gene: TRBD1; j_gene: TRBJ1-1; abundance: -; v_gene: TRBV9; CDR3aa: CASSVVQGANTEAFF; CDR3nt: TGTGCCAGCAGCGTAGTCCAGGGGGCGAACACTGAAGCTTTCTTT
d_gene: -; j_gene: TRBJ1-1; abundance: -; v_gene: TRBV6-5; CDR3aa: CASGHRGTEAFF; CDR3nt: TGTGCCAGCGGGCACCGGGGGACTGAAGCTTTCTTT
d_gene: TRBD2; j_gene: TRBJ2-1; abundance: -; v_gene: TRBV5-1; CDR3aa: CASSFLAGEAYNEQFF; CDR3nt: TGCGCCAGCAGCTTCCTAGCGGGAGAGGCCTACAATGAGCAGTTCTTC
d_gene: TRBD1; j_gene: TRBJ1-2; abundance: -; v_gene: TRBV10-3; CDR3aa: CAIRPDDRVYGYTF; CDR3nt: TGTGCCATCAGGCCAGACGACAGGGTCTATGGCTACACCTTC
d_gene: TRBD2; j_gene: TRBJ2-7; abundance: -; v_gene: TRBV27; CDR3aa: CASSLDGRAPYEQYF; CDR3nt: TGTGCCAGCAGTTTAGACGGGAGGGCGCCCTACGAGCAGTACTTC
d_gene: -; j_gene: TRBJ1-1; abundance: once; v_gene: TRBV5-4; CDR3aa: CASSARVYTEAFF; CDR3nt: TGTGCCAGCAGCGCCCGGGTCTACACTGAAGCTTTCTTT
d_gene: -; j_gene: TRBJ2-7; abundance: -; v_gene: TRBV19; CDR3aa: CAKALLTYEQYF; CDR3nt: TGTGCCAAAGCGCTCTTAACCTACGAGCAGTACTTC